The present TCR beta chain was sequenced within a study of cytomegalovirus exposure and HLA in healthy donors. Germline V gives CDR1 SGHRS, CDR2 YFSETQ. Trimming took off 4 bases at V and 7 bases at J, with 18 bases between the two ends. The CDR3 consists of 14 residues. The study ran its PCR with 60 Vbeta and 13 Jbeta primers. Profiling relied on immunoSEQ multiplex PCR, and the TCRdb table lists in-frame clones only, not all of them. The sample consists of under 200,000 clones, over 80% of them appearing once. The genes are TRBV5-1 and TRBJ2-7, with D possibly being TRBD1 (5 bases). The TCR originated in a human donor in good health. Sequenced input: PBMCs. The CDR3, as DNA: TGCGCCAGCAGCGTAAGGACACCGGATGGGGAGCAGTACTTC. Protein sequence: CASSVRTPDGEQYF.